Presented here are 21 T cell receptor beta chains from one specimen sequenced in a study of cytomegalovirus exposure and HLA in healthy donors. In the PCR, 60 Vbeta and 13 Jbeta primers were used. Sequenced by immunoSEQ multiplex PCR; TCRdb stores in-frame clones only, minus some. The table records some 99,000 clones, 69% of them present only once. What was sequenced was PBMCs. These receptors all come from an older woman in good health and CMV-seropositive.

This clone was picked up one time. The J gene is TRBJ2-1, the V gene TRBV4-3, with 11 bases aligning to TRBD2. V lost 0 bases and J lost 3; bases outside the gene matches: 13. CDR1 LGHNA and CDR2 YSLEER come from the germline V gene. CDR3 length: 20 residues. CDR3 in DNA: TGCGCCAGCAGCCAAGAGGGGGCTAGCGGGGGGAACCGACGCTACAATGAGCAGTTCTTC. Translated: CASSQEGASGGNRRYNEQFF.

This clone was seen only a few times. The chain combines TRBV2 with TRBJ1-6, with unresolved D. The CDR3 is made up of 16 amino acids. The germline V gene has CDR1 SNHLY and CDR2 FYNNEI. V was shortened by 8 bases and J by 0 bases, with 14 bases between the two germline ends. For the CDR3, the DNA is TGTGCCAGCTTAATAGAGGGCAGCTCCTATAATTCACCCCTCCACTTT. Translated, it gives CASLIEGSSYNSPLHF.

This clone appeared once. Mismatch with germline at one junction end may stem from a read error. Other DNA sequences in this sample translate to the same CDR3. The CDR3 DNA follows: TGCGCTAGCAGCTTGGGTGGCCAGGGAACCTACGAGCAGTACTTC. This sequence encodes CASSLGGQGTYEQYF. The chain has TRBV5-1 and TRBJ2-7, with D possibly being TRBD1 (5 bases). The CDR3 contains 15 residues. CDR1 and CDR2 (germline): SGHRS, YFSETQ. Full variable domain (missing parts from reference TRBV5-1 and TRBJ2-7): KAGVTQTPRYLIKTRGQQVTLSCSPISGHRSVSWYQQTPGQGLQFLFEYFSETQRNKGNFPGRFSGRQFSNSRSEMNVSTLELGDSALYLCASSLGGQGTYEQYFGPGTRLTVT.

The chain is built from TRBV10-3 and TRBJ1-2, with 10 bases identical to TRBD1. The junction had 6 bases not matched to a gene; V was cut back by 9 bases and J by 5 bases. CDR1 ENHRY and CDR2 SYGVKD come from the germline V gene. The CDR3 length is 13 residues. CDR3 sequence: CAIRQGANYGYTF. Written as DNA, the CDR3 is TGTGCCATACGACAGGGGGCGAATTATGGCTACACCTTC.

In DNA form, the CDR3 reads TGCGCCAGCAGCTTGTCGACAGGGACCACTGAAGCTTTCTTT. It codes for CASSLSTGTTEAFF. The chain employs TRBV5-1 and TRBJ1-1, with 7 nucleotides matching TRBD1. From germline, CDR1 is SGHRS and CDR2 YFSETQ. This CDR3 region has 14 residues. V shed 1 base, J shed 4 bases, and the junction held 4 bases outside the gene matches.

The V and J genes are TRBV7-8 and TRBJ1-5, with 8 bases that match TRBD1. There are 16 residues in the CDR3. Unmatched junction bases numbered 7, after V lost 0 bases and J lost 6 bases. Germline assignment: CDR1 SGHVS and CDR2 FQNEAQ. In DNA, the CDR3 is TGTGCCAGCAGCTTAGCGAGTACAGGGGGATCTCAGCCCCAGCATTTT. It translates to CASSLASTGGSQPQHF. The full variable domain, completed using reference TRBV7-8 and TRBJ1-5, is GAGVSQSPRYKVAKRGQDVALRCDPISGHVSLFWYQQALGQGPEFLTYFQNEAQLDKSGLPSDRFFAERPEGSVSTLKIQRTQQEDSAVYLCASSLASTGGSQPQHFGDGTRLSIL.

The chain is built from TRBV11-1 and TRBJ1-1; 7 nucleotides agree with TRBD1. Germline V gene data show CDR1 as SGHAT and CDR2 as FQDESV (reference sequence). CDR3 length equals 12 residues. Trimming took 5 bases from V and 8 from J; bases not matched to a gene: 5. This CDR3 is CASSVIQGEAFF. The CDR3, as DNA: TGTGCCAGCAGCGTCATACAGGGGGAAGCTTTCTTT.

The chain is built from TRBV18 and TRBJ1-2, with TRBD1 matching 7 bases. Germline V gives CDR1 KGHSH, CDR2 LQKENI. V dropped 1 base and J dropped 6; count of bases not matched to a gene: 2. The CDR3 has 13 residues. This CDR3 is CASSPQGAHGYTF. The CDR3 DNA follows: TGTGCCAGCTCACCACAGGGGGCGCATGGCTACACCTTC.

This chain connects TRBV5-1 to TRBJ2-5; D is possibly TRBD1 (5 bases). Trimming shortened V by 0 bases and J by 5 bases, and 8 bases separated the two germline ends. This CDR3 region has 13 residues. CDR1 SGHRS and CDR2 YFSETQ come from the germline V gene. For the CDR3, the DNA is TGCGCCAGCAGCTTGGGGACATTGGAGACCCAGTACTTC. Its protein is CASSLGTLETQYF.

The CDR3 DNA follows: TGTGCCAGCAGCACCGGGAGTAACTATGGCTACACCTTC. This encodes CASSTGSNYGYTF. The chain joins TRBV4-2 to TRBJ1-2; no firm D call. V dropped 5 bases and J dropped 1 base, with 8 bases sitting between them. The CDR3 contains 13 residues. The V gene's germline CDR1 is LGHNA and CDR2 YNFKEQ.

This clone has just a few counts. The chain employs TRBV30 and TRBJ1-6, with a weak D call TRBD1 (5 bases). The germline V gene encodes CDR1 GTSNPN and CDR2 SVGIG (reference sequence). The CDR3 runs to 15 residues. V dropped 0 bases and J dropped 7 bases, with 13 bases sitting between them. CDR3 coding DNA: TGTGCCTGGAGTGTCGGGGGTTCTTTCAATTCACCCCTCCACTTT. It specifies CAWSVGGSFNSPLHF.

The rearrangement uses TRBV5-1 and TRBJ2-5, with 12 bases fitting TRBD2. Trimming took 3 bases from V and 1 from J; bases not matched to a gene: 4. The CDR3 extends over 16 amino acids. In germline, CDR1 is SGHRS, CDR2 YFSETQ. The DNA of the CDR3 is TGCGCCAGCAGCTCGTGGACTAGCGGGGTCCAAGAGACCCAGTACTTC. Translation: CASSSWTSGVQETQYF.

This chain joins TRBV5-1 and TRBJ1-4; maybe TRBD1 (5 bases). Germline V gives CDR1 SGHRS, CDR2 YFSETQ. The CDR3 is 17 residues long. The V and J ends lost 0 bases and 4 bases respectively, with 16 bases between them. CDR3 loop: CASSLGGWGGDNEKLFF. The CDR3 bases are TGCGCCAGCAGCTTGGGGGGTTGGGGGGGAGATAATGAAAAACTGTTTTTT.

The gene calls are TRBV18 and TRBJ1-5; 9 bases line up with TRBD1. In germline, CDR1 is KGHSH, CDR2 LQKENI. This CDR3 is 15 amino acids long. V lost 2 bases and J lost 5; bases outside the gene matches: 4. The CDR3 DNA reads TGTGCCAGCTCACCAGGGACAGGGATTGATCAGCCCCAGCATTTT. Translation: CASSPGTGIDQPQHF.

The chain carries TRBV6-5 and TRBJ2-3; weak D call: TRBD2 (7 bases). From germline, CDR1 is MNHEY and CDR2 SVGAGI. The CDR3 totals 14 residues. V shed 0 bases and J shed 6 bases, with 10 bases lying between them. For the CDR3, the DNA is TGTGCCAGCAGTTACTCGGGGGGGCTGGATACGCAGTATTTT. It translates to CASSYSGGLDTQYF.

The chain recombines TRBV10-3 with TRBJ2-3, with 8 bases that match TRBD2. Germline loops: CDR1 ENHRY, CDR2 SYGVKD. The CDR3 extends over 17 amino acids. Trimming removed 6 bases from V and 0 bases from J; junction bases left unmatched: 11. The CDR3 nucleotides are TGTGCCATCAGGGCTATAGCGGGGACGACTAGCACAGATACGCAGTATTTT. This sequence encodes CAIRAIAGTTSTDTQYF.

The V gene is TRBV6-6, the J gene TRBJ2-7; perhaps TRBD1 as D (6 bases). Trimming removed 6 bases from V and 2 bases from J, with 14 bases in between. CDR3 size: 14 residues. The germline V gene has CDR1 MNHNY and CDR2 SVGAGI (reference sequence). CDR3 residues: CASSPLQGAYEQYF. The CDR3 DNA follows: TGTGCCAGCAGCCCTTTACAGGGTGCCTACGAGCAGTACTTC.

This chain connects TRBV6-6 to TRBJ2-7; 9 bases match TRBD1. The CDR3 loop spans 15 amino acids. V was pared by 2 bases and J by 2 bases, with 4 bases of the junction left unmatched. Germline V gene sequence: CDR1 MNHNY, CDR2 SVGAGI (reference sequence). The CDR3 protein is CASSYRTGDTYEQYF. The CDR3 DNA sequence: TGTGCCAGCAGTTACCGGACAGGGGATACCTACGAGCAGTACTTC.

CDR3 residues: CASSIGGGSLEAFF. CDR3 in DNA: TGTGCCAGTAGTATCGGGGGGGGCAGCCTAGAAGCTTTCTTT. The chain recombines TRBV19 with TRBJ1-1; perhaps TRBD1 as D (6 bases). The germline V and J ends were trimmed by 3 bases and 8 bases, with 16 bases remaining between them. Germline V gene sequence: CDR1 LNHDA, CDR2 SQIVND (reference sequence). The CDR3 extends over 14 amino acids.

J is TRBJ1-1 and V is TRBV5-1; TRBD1 is a possible D gene (6 bases). Trimming pared 6 bases from V and 1 base from J, leaving 10 bases between. This CDR3 is 13 amino acids long. CDR1 and CDR2 from the germline V gene are SGHRS and YFSETQ. In nucleotides, the CDR3 is TGCGCCAGCAATCAGGGGTCGAACACTGAAGCTTTCTTT. Amino acids: CASNQGSNTEAFF.

This clone was found a few times. The chain combines TRBV19 with TRBJ2-1, with 12 bases that match TRBD2. CDR1 and CDR2 (germline): LNHDA, SQIVND (reference sequence). With 4 bases clipped from V and 9 bases from J, the junction kept 1 base outside the gene matches. The CDR3 runs to 13 residues. The CDR3 reads CASSTGLAGEQFF. CDR3 bases: TGTGCCAGTAGTACGGGACTAGCGGGTGAGCAGTTCTTC.